Below, 7 T cell receptor beta chains from the same sample are listed, as sequenced in a study of shared clonotypes between healthy human individuals. Assay: immunoSEQ multiplex PCR; the TCRdb copy retains only in-frame clones and omits some. The sample contains roughly 700,000 clones, about 90% of which appear only once. Specimen: memory CD8+ T cells from PBMCs. As to subset: CD45RO+ cells pooled with CCR7-negative TemRA cells. Receptor source: a young man in good health. Some clones in this sample may be carry-over from other donors' samples.

The chain couples TRBV19 to TRBJ2-1; TRBD2 matches at 12 bases. The germline V gene has CDR1 LNHDA and CDR2 SQIVND (reference sequence). The CDR3 loop spans 14 amino acids. The trim removed 6 bases at V and 6 bases at J, leaving 3 bases unmatched. CDR3 in DNA: TGTGCCAGTAGAGGGACTAGCGGGTTCAATGAGCAGTTCTTC. Protein: CASRGTSGFNEQFF.

The genes are TRBV4-1 and TRBJ2-1; D unclear. V was trimmed by 0 bases and J by 0 bases, leaving 9 bases between them. Germline V gene sequence: CDR1 MGHRA, CDR2 YSYEKL. The CDR3 consists of 16 residues. CDR3: CASSQEGPSSYNEQFF. The CDR3 region has the DNA TGCGCCAGCAGCCAAGAAGGGCCGAGCTCCTACAATGAGCAGTTCTTC.

This clone was seen only once. The chain uses TRBV29-1 and TRBJ1-2; the D is unclear. The length of the CDR3 is 13 residues. V lost 4 bases, J lost 0 bases, and 9 bases lay in between. Germline V gene lookup returns CDR1 SQVTM and CDR2 ANQGSEA. CDR3 sequence: CSVVAASNYGYTF. CDR3 DNA sequence: TGCAGCGTTGTGGCCGCTTCTAACTATGGCTACACCTTC.

The rearrangement links TRBV27 to TRBJ1-5; a possible D gene is TRBD1 (5 bases). This CDR3 contains 14 residues. Trimming shortened V by 2 bases and J by 8 bases, and 13 bases separated the two germline ends. Germline assignment: CDR1 MNHEY and CDR2 SMNVEV (reference sequence). The CDR3 region is CASSLGASLKPQHF. The CDR3 nucleotides read TGTGCCAGCAGTTTAGGGGCGTCTTTGAAGCCCCAGCATTTT.

This rearrangement joins TRBV4-3 to TRBJ1-1; tentatively, D is TRBD1 (5 bases). Germline V gene sequence: CDR1 LGHNA, CDR2 YSLEER. V was pared by 4 bases and J by 3 bases, with 21 bases between. The CDR3 length is 17 residues. CDR3 DNA sequence: TGCGCCAGCAGCCCCACTTGGGGCGGGACCGGTGACACTGAAGCTTTCTTT. Amino acid sequence: CASSPTWGGTGDTEAFF.

The chain couples TRBV11-2 to TRBJ1-2; no reliable D call. The CDR3 has 16 amino acids. The germline V and J ends were trimmed by 1 base and 2 bases, with 14 bases remaining between them. Germline CDR1 and CDR2: SGHAT and FQNNGV. Written as DNA, the CDR3 is TGTGCCAGCAGCTTAGTCCGGGGAGCCATCAACTATGGCTACACCTTC. Translating gives CASSLVRGAINYGYTF.

The chain is built from TRBV30 and TRBJ2-2; 7 bases are shared with TRBD2. The CDR3 has 16 residues. Looked up from germline, CDR1 is GTSNPN and CDR2 is SVGIG (reference sequence). The ends lost 0 bases at V and 5 bases at J; junction bases unmatched: 9. CDR3 DNA: TGTGCCTGGAGTGTTTCTGTCCTAGCGGAAACCGGGGAGCTGTTTTTT. Residues: CAWSVSVLAETGELFF.